The sequence of this TCR beta chain was determined in a study of blood T cell repertoires in COVID-19. The method was immunoSEQ multiplex PCR; TCRdb's version includes in-frame clones alone and lacks a portion of them. This table has under 150,000 clones, roughly four fifths appearing once. Trimming cost V 5 bases and J 8 bases, with 19 bases left between them. The CDR3 sequence is 15 residues long. Germline loops: CDR1 SGHTA, CDR2 FQGTGA. The receptor's source is a man between 40 and 49 years old with active or convalescent COVID-19. The chain carries TRBV7-3 and TRBJ2-1; maybe TRBD1 (6 bases). Sequencing was carried out using peripheral blood. CDR3 sequence: CASSPGRGPSHEQFF. In DNA form, the CDR3 reads TGTGCCAGCAGCCCGGGCAGGGGACCCTCCCATGAGCAGTTCTTC. The full variable domain, its missing parts supplied by reference TRBV7-3 and TRBJ2-1, is GAGVSQTPSNKVTEKGKYVELRCDPISGHTALYWYRQSLGQGPEFLIYFQGTGAADDSGLPNDRFFAVRPEGSVSTLKIQRTERGDSAVYLCASSPGRGPSHEQFFGPGTRLTVL.